Each of the 5 T cell receptor beta chains below was sequenced from the same sample in a study of T-cell memory formation after mild COVID-19. TCRdb redid the calling of the 5' RACE reads with MiXCR, one entry per CDR3 protein. The sample records about 410,000 distinct CDR3 sequences, about a sixth being singletons. Sequenced: PBMCs or a T cell subset sorted from them (not recorded which). These receptors were collected from a man between 18 and 29 years old who had mild COVID-19 (a few samples of this study predate the infection). Cell type and time point are not known.

The chain recombines TRBV4-2 with TRBJ1-3, with D unresolved. From germline, CDR1 is LGHNA and CDR2 YNFKEQ. The CDR3 has 16 amino acids. Trimming cost V 0 bases and J 1 base, with 10 bases left between them. CDR3 amino acids: CASSQETVISGNTIYF. The CDR3 DNA sequence: TGTGCCAGCAGCCAAGAAACAGTCATATCTGGAAACACCATATATTTT.

This clonotype was seen more than once but under ten times. The rearrangement uses TRBV20-1 and TRBJ1-1; D not resolved. Germline CDR1 is DFQATT and CDR2 is SNEGSKA (reference sequence). V was shortened by 3 bases and J by 2 bases, with 10 bases between the two germline ends. This CDR3 has 13 residues. CDR3 sequence (DNA): TGCAGTGCTAGTAATAGCTTAAACACTGAAGCTTTCTTT. It is translated as CSASNSLNTEAFF.

The genes are TRBV27 and TRBJ1-6; D is unclear. CDR1 is MNHEY and CDR2 is SMNVEV in the germline V gene (reference sequence). The CDR3 is 14 amino acids. V was trimmed by 7 bases and J by 10 bases, leaving 17 bases between them. This CDR3 reads CASTRQALGSPLHF. As DNA, the CDR3 is TGTGCCAGCACCCGGCAGGCCCTTGGGTCACCCCTCCACTTT.

The V call is TRBV6-1, the J call TRBJ1-5; 7 bases fit TRBD1. The CDR3 totals 15 residues. From germline, CDR1 is MNHNS and CDR2 SASEGT. V shed 4 bases and J 9 bases; nucleotides not matched to a gene: 12. CDR3: CASSVDRDPHRPQHF. CDR3 coding DNA: TGTGCCAGCAGTGTAGACAGGGACCCTCATCGGCCCCAGCATTTT.

The gene calls are TRBV9 and TRBJ1-3, with D possibly TRBD1 on 5 matching bases. The germline V gene encodes CDR1 SGDLS and CDR2 YYNGEE. The CDR3 covers 16 residues. V was shortened by 4 bases and J by 3 bases, with 17 bases between the two germline ends. CDR3 sequence: CASSTPRDSIGNTIYF. CDR3 DNA sequence: TGTGCCAGCAGCACCCCCCGGGACTCGATTGGAAACACCATATATTTT. The full variable domain, completed using reference TRBV9 and TRBJ1-3, is DSGVTQTPKHLITATGQRVTLRCSPRSGDLSVYWYQQSLDQGLQFLIQYYNGEERAKGNILERFSAQQFPDLHSELNLSSLELGDSALYFCASSTPRDSIGNTIYFGEGSWLTVV.